This T cell receptor (beta chain) was retrieved from a study of cytotoxic CD8 clonotypes in ibrutinib-treated CLL. Germline-derived CDR1 and CDR2 are MRHNA and SNTAGT. V was pared by 2 bases and J by 3 bases, with 11 bases between. The CDR3 has 16 residues. Only in-frame clones appear in the TCRdb table, and some are missing; sequencing was by immunoSEQ multiplex PCR. The data show around 70,000 clones, 75% to 85% seen once. The sequencing here drew on PBMCs, taken at disease progression, from a patient treated with ibrutinib. The gene calls are TRBV6-4 and TRBJ2-6, with D perhaps matching TRBD1 (6 bases). The TCR comes from a human donor with chronic lymphocytic leukemia. The CDR3 region has the DNA TGTGCCAGCAGTGACCAAGCAGGGGTTGGGGCCAACGTCCTGACTTTC. It specifies CASSDQAGVGANVLTF.